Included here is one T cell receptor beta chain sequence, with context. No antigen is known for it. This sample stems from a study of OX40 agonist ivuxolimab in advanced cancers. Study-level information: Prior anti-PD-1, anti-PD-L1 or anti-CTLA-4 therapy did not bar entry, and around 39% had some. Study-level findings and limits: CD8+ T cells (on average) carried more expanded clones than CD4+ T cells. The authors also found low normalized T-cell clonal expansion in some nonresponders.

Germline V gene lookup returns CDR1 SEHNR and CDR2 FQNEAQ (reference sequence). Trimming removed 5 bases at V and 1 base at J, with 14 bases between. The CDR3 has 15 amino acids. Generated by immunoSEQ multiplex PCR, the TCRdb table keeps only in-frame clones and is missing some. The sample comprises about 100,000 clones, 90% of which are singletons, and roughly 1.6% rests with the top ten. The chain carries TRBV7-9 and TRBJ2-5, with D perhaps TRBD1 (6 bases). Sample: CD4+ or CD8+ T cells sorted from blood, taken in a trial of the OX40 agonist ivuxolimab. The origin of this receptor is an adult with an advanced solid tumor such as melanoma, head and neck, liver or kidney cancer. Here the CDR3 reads CASSPLGRGQETQYF. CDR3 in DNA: TGTGCCAGCAGCCCTTTGGGCAGGGGCCAAGAGACCCAGTACTTC.